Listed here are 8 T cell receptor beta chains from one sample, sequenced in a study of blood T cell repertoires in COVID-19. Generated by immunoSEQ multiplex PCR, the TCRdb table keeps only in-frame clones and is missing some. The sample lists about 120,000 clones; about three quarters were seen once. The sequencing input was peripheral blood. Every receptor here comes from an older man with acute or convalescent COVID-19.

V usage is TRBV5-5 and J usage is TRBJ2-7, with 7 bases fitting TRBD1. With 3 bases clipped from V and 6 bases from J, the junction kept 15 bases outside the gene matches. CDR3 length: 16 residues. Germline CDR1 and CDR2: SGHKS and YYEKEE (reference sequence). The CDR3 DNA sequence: TGTGCCAGCAGCTCCCAGGGGGACCCTCGACTCAGCGAGCAGTACTTC. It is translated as CASSSQGDPRLSEQYF.

CDR3 nucleotides: TGTGCCAGCTCGCCCACTAGCGCGAACGCCTACGAGCAGTACTTC. This translates into CASSPTSANAYEQYF. This chain links TRBV18 with TRBJ2-7, with 7 bases that match TRBD2. V dropped 6 bases and J dropped 2; count of bases not matched to a gene: 10. Germline CDR1 reads KGHSH; CDR2 reads LQKENI. This CDR3 is built from 15 residues.

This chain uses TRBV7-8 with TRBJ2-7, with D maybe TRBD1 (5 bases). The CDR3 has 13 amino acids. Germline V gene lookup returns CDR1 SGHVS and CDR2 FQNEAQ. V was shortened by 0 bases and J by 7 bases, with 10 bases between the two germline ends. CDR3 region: CASSLAFRVEQYF. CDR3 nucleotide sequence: TGTGCCAGCAGCTTAGCGTTCAGGGTTGAGCAGTACTTC. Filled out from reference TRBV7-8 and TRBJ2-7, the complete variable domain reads GAGVSQSPRYKVAKRGQDVALRCDPISGHVSLFWYQQALGQGPEFLTYFQNEAQLDKSGLPSDRFFAERPEGSVSTLKIQRTQQEDSAVYLCASSLAFRVEQYFGPGTRLTVT.

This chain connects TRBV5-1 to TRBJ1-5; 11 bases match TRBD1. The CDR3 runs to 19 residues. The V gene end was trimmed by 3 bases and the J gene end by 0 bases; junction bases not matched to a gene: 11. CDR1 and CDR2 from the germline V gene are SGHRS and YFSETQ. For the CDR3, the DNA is TGCGCCAGCAGCTCCCCGGGACAGGGGGACCGTTATAGCAATCAGCCCCAGCATTTT. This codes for CASSSPGQGDRYSNQPQHF.

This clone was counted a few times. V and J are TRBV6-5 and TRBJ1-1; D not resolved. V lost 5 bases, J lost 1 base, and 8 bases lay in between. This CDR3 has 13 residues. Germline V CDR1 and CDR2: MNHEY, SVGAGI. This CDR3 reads CASSRISNTEAFF. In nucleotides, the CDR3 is TGTGCCAGCAGTCGTATATCGAACACTGAAGCTTTCTTT.

CDR3 in DNA: TGTGCCAGCAGTTATGGACAGGGGGTATACAACTATGGCTACACCTTC. Protein product: CASSYGQGVYNYGYTF. The rearrangement uses TRBV6-5 and TRBJ1-2; TRBD1 matches 10 bases. The CDR3 length is 16 residues. The germline V gene encodes CDR1 MNHEY and CDR2 SVGAGI. The ends lost 3 bases at V and 2 bases at J; junction bases unmatched: 6.

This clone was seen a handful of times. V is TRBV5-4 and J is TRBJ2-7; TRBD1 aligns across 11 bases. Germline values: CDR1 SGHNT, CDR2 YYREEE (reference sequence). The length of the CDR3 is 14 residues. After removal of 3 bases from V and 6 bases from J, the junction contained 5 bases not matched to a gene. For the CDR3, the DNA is TGTGCCAGCAGCTCGGACAGGGGGCTATCCGAGCAGTACTTC. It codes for CASSSDRGLSEQYF. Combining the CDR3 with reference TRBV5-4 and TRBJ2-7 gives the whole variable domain ETGVTQSPTHLIKTRGQQVTLRCSSQSGHNTVSWYQQALGQGPQFIFQYYREEENGRGNFPPRFSGLQFPNYSSELNVNALELDDSALYLCASSSDRGLSEQYFGPGTRLTVT.

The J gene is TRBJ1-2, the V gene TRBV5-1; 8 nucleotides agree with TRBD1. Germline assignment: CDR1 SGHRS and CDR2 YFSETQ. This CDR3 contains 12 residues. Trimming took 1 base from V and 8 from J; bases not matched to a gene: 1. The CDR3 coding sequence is TGCGCCAGCAGCTTGCAGGGGGCCGGCTACACCTTC. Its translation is CASSLQGAGYTF.